This T cell receptor (beta chain) appears in the sequencing data of a study of T cells after yellow fever vaccination. About the study: It was SMART-Seq v4 Ultra Low Input that prepared the fractions with low cell numbers.

Researchers made TCR cDNA using 5'RACE template switching, and this step added a universal primer site and UMIs. TCRdb re-derived calls from the 5' RACE reads in MiXCR, one entry per CDR3 protein. The sample lists 350,000 to 450,000 distinct CDR3 sequences; over 15% were seen once. Per the germline V gene, CDR1 is SGHRS and CDR2 is YFSETQ. This CDR3 is 13 amino acids long. The germline V and J ends were trimmed by 0 bases and 10 bases, with 10 bases remaining between them. Study results and caveats: Abundant bulk-derived clonotypes could contaminate FACS-sorted repertoires. Faster peaking, at day 5 versus 15, marked a secondary response that was weaker.

This clonotype has ten or more counts. Its antigen is as yet unknown. The chain combines TRBV5-1 with TRBJ2-2, with D unresolved. This sample comprised PBMCs, obtained before the yellow fever booster vaccination. The sequence came from a man aged 18 to 29 who received the YFV17D yellow fever vaccine. As DNA, the CDR3 is TGCGCCAGCAGCTTGGACTCCCTAGTGGAGCTGTTTTTT. This encodes CASSLDSLVELFF.